This T cell receptor beta chain is drawn from a study of T cell responses to AZD1222 COVID-19 vaccine. The method was immunoSEQ multiplex PCR; TCRdb's version includes in-frame clones alone and lacks a portion of them. The table records 250,000 to 300,000 clones, 94% of them present only once. The J segment lost 3 bases and the V segment lost 0 bases, leaving 6 bases of the junction unmatched. The CDR3 length is 17 residues. Germline values: CDR1 SGHNT, CDR2 YYREEE (reference sequence). Only a few counts were recorded for this clone. Material: peripheral blood, obtained 28 days after the second AZD1222 dose. This TCR derives from an adult who received the AZD1222 COVID-19 vaccine. The chain employs TRBV5-4 and TRBJ1-2, with TRBD1 matching over 12 bases. CDR3 region: CASSLGGQGAQYYGYTF. The CDR3 nucleotides are TGTGCCAGCAGCTTGGGGGGACAGGGGGCACAGTACTATGGCTACACCTTC.